The clone carrying this T cell receptor (beta chain) has more than one count but fewer than ten. Its antigen is unknown. These data are taken from a study of identical twins. Study-level results: Without tracking the same donors, conclusions rested on cross-sectional statistical analysis. Potential partial confounding of zero-insertion analyses by invariant MAIT and iNKT cells was noted.

Healthy Caucasians alone served as donors. V shed 2 bases and J shed 1 base, with 9 bases lying between them. The CDR3 is made up of 14 amino acids. CDR1 and CDR2 (germline): MNHEY, SVGAGI. A universal primer site arose from template switching, and cDNA bore unique molecular identifiers. TCRdb reanalysed the 5' RACE reads using MiXCR and keeps one entry per CDR3 protein. The data show 1.5 million to 2 million distinct CDR3 sequences, around 33% seen once. The specimen was cord blood. The chain combines TRBV6-5 with TRBJ2-7; a weak D match, TRBD1 (6 bases). The receptor comes from a newborn girl in good health. Written as DNA, the CDR3 is TGTGCCAGCAGTTACGGGGGCTTTTCCTACGAGCAGTACTTC. Translating gives CASSYGGFSYEQYF.